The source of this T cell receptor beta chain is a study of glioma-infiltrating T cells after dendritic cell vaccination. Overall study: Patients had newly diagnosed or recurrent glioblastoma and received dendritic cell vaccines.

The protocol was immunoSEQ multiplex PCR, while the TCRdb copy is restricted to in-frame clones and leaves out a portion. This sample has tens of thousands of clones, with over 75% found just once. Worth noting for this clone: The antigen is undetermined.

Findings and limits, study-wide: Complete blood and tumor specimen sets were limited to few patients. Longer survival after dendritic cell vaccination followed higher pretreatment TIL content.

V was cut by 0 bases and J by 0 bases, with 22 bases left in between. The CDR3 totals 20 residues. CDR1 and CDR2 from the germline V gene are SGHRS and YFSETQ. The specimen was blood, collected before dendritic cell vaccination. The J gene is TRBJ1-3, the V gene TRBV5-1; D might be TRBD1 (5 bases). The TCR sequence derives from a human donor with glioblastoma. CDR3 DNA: TGCGCCAGCAGCTTGGCCTCTCAGAATCAGGGTGGGATCTCTGGAAACACCATATATTTT. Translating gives CASSLASQNQGGISGNTIYF. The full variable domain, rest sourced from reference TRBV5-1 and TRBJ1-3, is KAGVTQTPRYLIKTRGQQVTLSCSPISGHRSVSWYQQTPGQGLQFLFEYFSETQRNKGNFPGRFSGRQFSNSRSEMNVSTLELGDSALYLCASSLASQNQGGISGNTIYFGEGSWLTVV.